This T cell receptor (beta chain) appears in the sequencing data of a study of cytomegalovirus exposure and HLA in healthy donors. Overall study findings and caveats: Only CMV serostatus was available as immune exposure information. The investigators catalogued 150 or so TCR beta chains as cytomegalovirus-associated.

By sample share, this clone is large (0.1 to 1%). Its antigen is as yet unknown. Germline V gene sequence: CDR1 LNHDA, CDR2 SQIVND (reference sequence). J was trimmed by 7 bases and V by 3 bases; bases with no gene match: 6. The CDR3 is 15 amino acids. 60 Vbeta and 13 Jbeta primers were used in PCR. Assay: immunoSEQ multiplex PCR; the TCRdb copy retains only in-frame clones and omits some. The sample holds 100,000 to 140,000 clones; around 73% are singletons and the top ten take 7% to 8%. Sequenced: PBMCs. This receptor was identified in a man younger than 40 in good health and CMV-seronegative. This sequence joins TRBV19 and TRBJ2-1; 10 bases line up with TRBD2. This chain's CDR3 is CASSISASGSNEQFF. CDR3 DNA sequence: TGTGCCAGTAGTATCTCGGCTAGCGGGAGTAATGAGCAGTTCTTC.